The T cell receptor beta chain described here comes from a study of control samples from healthy donors and cancer patients. Here immunoSEQ multiplex PCR was the method, and the copy in TCRdb shows in-frame clones only, minus some. The data hold 85,000 to 90,000 clones, with about 85% observed a single time. With 1 base removed from V and 2 bases from J, the gap between germline ends came to 6 bases. The CDR3 runs 15 residues. Germline V gene data show CDR1 as SGHDN and CDR2 as FVKESK. V gene TRBV14 combines with J gene TRBJ2-6, with D possibly matching TRBD2 (6 bases). The TCR sequence derives from a woman aged 40 to 50 in good health. What was sequenced was blood. CDR3 protein: CASSQAGAGANVLTF. CDR3 sequence (DNA): TGTGCCAGCAGCCAAGCGGGGGCTGGGGCCAACGTCCTGACTTTC.